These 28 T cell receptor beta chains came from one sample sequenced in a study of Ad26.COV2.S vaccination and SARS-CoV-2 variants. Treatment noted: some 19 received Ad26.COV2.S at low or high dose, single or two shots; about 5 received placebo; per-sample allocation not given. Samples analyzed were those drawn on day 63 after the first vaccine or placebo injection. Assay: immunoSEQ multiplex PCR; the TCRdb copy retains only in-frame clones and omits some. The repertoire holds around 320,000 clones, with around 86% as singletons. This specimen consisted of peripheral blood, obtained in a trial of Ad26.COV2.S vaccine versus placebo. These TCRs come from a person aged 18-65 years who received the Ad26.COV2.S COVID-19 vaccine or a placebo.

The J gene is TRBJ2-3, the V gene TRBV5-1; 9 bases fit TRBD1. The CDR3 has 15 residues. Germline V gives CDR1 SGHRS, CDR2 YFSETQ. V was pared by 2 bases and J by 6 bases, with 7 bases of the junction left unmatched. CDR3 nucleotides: TGCGCCAGCAGCTTCGCCGGGACAGGGCCGGATACGCAGTATTTT. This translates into CASSFAGTGPDTQYF.

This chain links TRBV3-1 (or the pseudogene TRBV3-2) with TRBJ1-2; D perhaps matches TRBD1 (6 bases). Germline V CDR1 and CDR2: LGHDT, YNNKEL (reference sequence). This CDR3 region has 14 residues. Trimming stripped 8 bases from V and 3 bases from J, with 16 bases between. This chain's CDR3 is CASRGRAADYGYTF. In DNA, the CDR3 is TGTGCCAGCCGGGGGCGGGCAGCAGACTATGGCTACACCTTC.

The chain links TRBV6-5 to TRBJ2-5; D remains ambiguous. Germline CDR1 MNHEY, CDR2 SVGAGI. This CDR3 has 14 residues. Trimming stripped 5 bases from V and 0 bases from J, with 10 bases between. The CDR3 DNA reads TGTGCCAGCAGTCCCTCCCTGTACCAAGAGACCCAGTACTTC. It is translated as CASSPSLYQETQYF.

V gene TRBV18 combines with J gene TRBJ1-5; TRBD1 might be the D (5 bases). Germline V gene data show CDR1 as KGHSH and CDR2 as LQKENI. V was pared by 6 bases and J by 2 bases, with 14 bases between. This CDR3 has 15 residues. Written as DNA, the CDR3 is TGTGCCAGCTCCCAGGGTAGGAGAGGCAATCAGCCCCAGCATTTT. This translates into CASSQGRRGNQPQHF.

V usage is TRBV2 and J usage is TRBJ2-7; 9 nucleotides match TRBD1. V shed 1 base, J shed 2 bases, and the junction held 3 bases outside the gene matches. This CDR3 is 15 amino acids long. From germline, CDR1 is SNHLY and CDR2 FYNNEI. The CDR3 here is CASSEGGQGAYEQYF. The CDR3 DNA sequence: TGTGCCAGCAGTGAAGGGGGACAGGGTGCCTACGAGCAGTACTTC.

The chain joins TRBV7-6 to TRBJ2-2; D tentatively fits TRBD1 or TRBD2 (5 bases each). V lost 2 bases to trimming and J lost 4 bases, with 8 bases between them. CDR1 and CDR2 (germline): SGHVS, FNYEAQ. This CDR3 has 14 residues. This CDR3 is CASSLYGATGELFF. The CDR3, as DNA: TGTGCCAGCAGCTTATACGGGGCCACCGGGGAGCTGTTTTTT.

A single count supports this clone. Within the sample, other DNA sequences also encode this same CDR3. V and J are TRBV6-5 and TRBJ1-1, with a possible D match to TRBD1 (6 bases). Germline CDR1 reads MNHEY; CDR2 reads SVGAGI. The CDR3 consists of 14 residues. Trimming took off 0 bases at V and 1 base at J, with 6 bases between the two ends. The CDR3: CASSYSRGNTEAFF. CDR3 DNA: TGTGCCAGCAGTTACTCCAGGGGGAACACTGAAGCTTTCTTT.

The CDR3 reads CASSPSDGNEQFF. CDR3 in DNA: TGTGCCAGCAGCCCTAGCGACGGCAATGAGCAGTTCTTC. The chain is built from TRBV9 and TRBJ2-1; D perhaps matches TRBD2 (6 bases). Germline V lookup: CDR1 SGDLS, CDR2 YYNGEE. The CDR3 consists of 13 residues. The V end was cut by 4 bases, the J end by 6 bases, with 11 bases between.

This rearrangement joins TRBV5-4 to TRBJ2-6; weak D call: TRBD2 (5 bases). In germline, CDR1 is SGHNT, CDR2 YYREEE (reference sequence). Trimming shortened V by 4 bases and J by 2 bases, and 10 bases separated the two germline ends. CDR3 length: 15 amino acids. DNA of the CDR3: TGTGCCAGCAGCCTCGGGGTTGCTGGGGCCAACGTCCTGACTTTC. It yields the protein CASSLGVAGANVLTF.

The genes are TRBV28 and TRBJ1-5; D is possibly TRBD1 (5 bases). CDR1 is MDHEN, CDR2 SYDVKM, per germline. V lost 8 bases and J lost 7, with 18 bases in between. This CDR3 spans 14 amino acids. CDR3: CASQPGQGTQPQHF. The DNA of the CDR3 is TGTGCCAGCCAACCCGGGCAGGGCACCCAGCCCCAGCATTTT.

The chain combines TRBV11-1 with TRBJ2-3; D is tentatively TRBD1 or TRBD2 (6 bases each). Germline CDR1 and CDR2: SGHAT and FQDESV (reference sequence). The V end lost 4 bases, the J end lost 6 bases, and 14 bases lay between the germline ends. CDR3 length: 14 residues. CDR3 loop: CASSYLGGPDTQYF. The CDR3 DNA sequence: TGTGCCAGCAGCTACCTTGGGGGGCCGGATACGCAGTATTTT.

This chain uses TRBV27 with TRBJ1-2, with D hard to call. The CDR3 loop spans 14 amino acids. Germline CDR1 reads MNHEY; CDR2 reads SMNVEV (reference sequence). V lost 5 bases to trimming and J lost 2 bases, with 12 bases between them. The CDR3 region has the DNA TGTGCCAGCAGTCCCCCGAATGGGAACTATGGCTACACCTTC. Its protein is CASSPPNGNYGYTF.

The CDR3 sequence is CASRVAGNSLYEQYF. The DNA of the CDR3 is TGTGCCAGTAGGGTTGCAGGGAACTCCCTCTACGAGCAGTACTTC. This chain links TRBV19 with TRBJ2-7, with a tentative D call TRBD1 (5 bases). Germline lookup yields CDR1 LNHDA and CDR2 SQIVND (reference sequence). The CDR3 extends over 15 amino acids. The V gene lost 6 bases and the J gene lost 3 bases, with 18 bases spanning the gap.

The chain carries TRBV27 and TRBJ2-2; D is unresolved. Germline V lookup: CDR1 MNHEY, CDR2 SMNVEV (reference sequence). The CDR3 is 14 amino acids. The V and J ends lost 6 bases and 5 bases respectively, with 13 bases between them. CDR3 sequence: CASSQIGDTGELFF. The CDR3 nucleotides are TGTGCCAGCAGCCAAATCGGAGATACCGGGGAGCTGTTTTTT.

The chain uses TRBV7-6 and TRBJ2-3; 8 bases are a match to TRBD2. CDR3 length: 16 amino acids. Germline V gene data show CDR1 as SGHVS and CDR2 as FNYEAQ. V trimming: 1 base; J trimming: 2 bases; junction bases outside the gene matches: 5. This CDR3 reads CASSLVRGGNTDTQYF. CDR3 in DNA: TGTGCCAGCAGCTTAGTTCGGGGGGGGAACACAGATACGCAGTATTTT.

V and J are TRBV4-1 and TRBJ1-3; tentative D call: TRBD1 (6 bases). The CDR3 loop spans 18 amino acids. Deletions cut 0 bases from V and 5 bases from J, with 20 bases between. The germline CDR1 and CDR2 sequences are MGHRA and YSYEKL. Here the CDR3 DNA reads TGCGCCAGCAGCCAAGATGCCCCCGCAGGGGCCGGCCGAAACACCATATATTTT. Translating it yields CASSQDAPAGAGRNTIYF.

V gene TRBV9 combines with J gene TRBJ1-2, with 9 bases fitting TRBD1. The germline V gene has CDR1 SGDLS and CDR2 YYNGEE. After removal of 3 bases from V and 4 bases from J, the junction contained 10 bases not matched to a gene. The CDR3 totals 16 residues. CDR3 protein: CASSAGQGKRAYGYTF. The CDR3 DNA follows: TGTGCCAGCAGCGCCGGACAGGGGAAACGGGCCTATGGCTACACCTTC.

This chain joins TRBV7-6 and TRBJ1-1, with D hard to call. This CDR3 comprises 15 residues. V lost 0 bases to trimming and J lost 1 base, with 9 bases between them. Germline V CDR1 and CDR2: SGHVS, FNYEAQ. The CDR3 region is CASSLAVTANTEAFF. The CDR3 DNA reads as TGTGCCAGCAGCTTAGCGGTGACGGCGAACACTGAAGCTTTCTTT.

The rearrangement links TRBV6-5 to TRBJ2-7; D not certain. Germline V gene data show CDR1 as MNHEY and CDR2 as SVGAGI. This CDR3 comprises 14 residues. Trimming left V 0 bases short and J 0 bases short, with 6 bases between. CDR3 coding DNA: TGTGCCAGCAGTTACTCGCCCAGCTCCTACGAGCAGTACTTC. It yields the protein CASSYSPSSYEQYF.

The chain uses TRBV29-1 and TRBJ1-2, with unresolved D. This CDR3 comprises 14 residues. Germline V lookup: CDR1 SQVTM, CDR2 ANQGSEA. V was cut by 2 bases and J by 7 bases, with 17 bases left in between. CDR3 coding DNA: TGCAGCGTTGAAACCCACCCGGACGTACGTGGCTACACCTTC. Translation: CSVETHPDVRGYTF.

CDR3 in amino acids: CASSGTRTNNEQFF. Here the CDR3 DNA reads TGTGCCAGCAGTGGGACTAGAACCAACAATGAGCAGTTCTTC. The chain links TRBV7-2 to TRBJ2-1, with 8 bases matching TRBD2. Germline lookup yields CDR1 SGHTA and CDR2 FQGNSA. The CDR3 consists of 14 residues. The ends lost 6 bases at V and 5 bases at J; junction bases unmatched: 6.

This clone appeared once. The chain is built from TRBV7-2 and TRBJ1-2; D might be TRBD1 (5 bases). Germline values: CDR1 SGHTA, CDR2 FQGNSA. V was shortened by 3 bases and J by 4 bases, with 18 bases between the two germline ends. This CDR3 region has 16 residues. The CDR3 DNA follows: TGTGCCAGCAGCTTCTCCGGAGCGACAGCGAGCTATGGCTACACCTTC. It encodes CASSFSGATASYGYTF.

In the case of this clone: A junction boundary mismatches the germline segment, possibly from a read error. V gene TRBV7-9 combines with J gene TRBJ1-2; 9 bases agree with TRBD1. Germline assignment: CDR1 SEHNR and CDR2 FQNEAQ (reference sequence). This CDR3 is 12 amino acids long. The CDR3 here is CASSLEGQGVNF. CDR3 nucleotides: TGTGCCAGCAGCTTAGAGGGACAGGGCGTCAACTTC.

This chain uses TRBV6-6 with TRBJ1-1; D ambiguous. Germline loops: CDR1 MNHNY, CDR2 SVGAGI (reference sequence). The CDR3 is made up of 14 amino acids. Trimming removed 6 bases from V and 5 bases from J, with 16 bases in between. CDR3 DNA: TGTGCCAGCAGACTTCAGGTAGATTTGACTGAAGCTTTCTTT. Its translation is CASRLQVDLTEAFF.

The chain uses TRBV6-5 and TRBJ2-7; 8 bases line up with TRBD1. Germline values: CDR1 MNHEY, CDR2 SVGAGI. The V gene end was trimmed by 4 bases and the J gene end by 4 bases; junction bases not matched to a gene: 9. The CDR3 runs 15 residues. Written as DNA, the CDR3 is TGTGCCAGCAGTTCCGCTGGACAGGGTTTTTACGAGCAGTACTTC. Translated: CASSSAGQGFYEQYF.

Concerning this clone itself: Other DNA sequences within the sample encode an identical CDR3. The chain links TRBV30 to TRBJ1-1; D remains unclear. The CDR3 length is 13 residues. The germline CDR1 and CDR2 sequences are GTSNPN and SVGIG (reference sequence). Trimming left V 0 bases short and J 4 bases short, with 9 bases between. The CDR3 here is CAWSVSGITEAFF. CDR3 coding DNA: TGTGCCTGGAGTGTATCCGGGATCACTGAAGCTTTCTTT.

This CDR3 reads CSAAGTGWNYGYTF. The CDR3 DNA is TGCAGCGCTGCCGGGACAGGGTGGAACTATGGCTACACCTTC. This sequence joins TRBV29-1 and TRBJ1-2; 9 nucleotides align to TRBD1. V shed 7 bases and J 2 bases; nucleotides not matched to a gene: 8. Germline CDR1 SQVTM, CDR2 ANQGSEA. The CDR3 runs to 14 residues.

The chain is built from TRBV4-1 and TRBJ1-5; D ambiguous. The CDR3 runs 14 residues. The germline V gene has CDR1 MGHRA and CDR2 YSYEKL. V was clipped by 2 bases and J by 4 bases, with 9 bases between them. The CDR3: CASSQSANNQPQHF. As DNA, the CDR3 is TGCGCCAGCAGCCAATCCGCCAATAATCAGCCCCAGCATTTT.